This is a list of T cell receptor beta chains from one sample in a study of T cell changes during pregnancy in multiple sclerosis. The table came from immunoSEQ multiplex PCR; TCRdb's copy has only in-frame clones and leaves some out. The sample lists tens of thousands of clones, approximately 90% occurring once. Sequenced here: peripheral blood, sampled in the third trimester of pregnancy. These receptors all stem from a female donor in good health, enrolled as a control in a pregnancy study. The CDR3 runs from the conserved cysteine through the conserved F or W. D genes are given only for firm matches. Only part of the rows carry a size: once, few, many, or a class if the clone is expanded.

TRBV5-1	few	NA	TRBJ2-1	CASSLLAESSYNEQFF	TGCGCCAGCAGCTTGCTCGCCGAGAGCTCCTACAATGAGCAGTTCTTC
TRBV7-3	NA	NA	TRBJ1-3	CASSLTPTPGNTIYF	TGTGCCAGCAGCTTAACCCCTACCCCGGGAAACACCATATATTTT
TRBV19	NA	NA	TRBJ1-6	CASSIWQGLYNSPLHF	TGTGCCAGTAGTATCTGGCAGGGGCTTTATAATTCACCCCTCCACTTT
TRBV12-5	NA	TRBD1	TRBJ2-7	CASGLGGTGGDEQYF	TGTGCTAGTGGTTTGGGTGGGACAGGGGGCGACGAGCAGTACTTC
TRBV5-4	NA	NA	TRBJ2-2	CASSLAGVITGELFF	TGTGCCAGCAGCTTGGCGGGAGTAATCACCGGGGAGCTGTTTTTT
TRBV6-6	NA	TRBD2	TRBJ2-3	CASSQYGLAGGRTQYF	TGTGCCAGCAGCCAATATGGACTAGCGGGGGGGCGTACGCAGTATTTT
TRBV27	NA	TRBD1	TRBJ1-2	CASSPGQGAGYTF	TGTGCCAGCAGTCCGGGACAGGGGGCTGGCTACACCTTC
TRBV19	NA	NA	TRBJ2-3	CASGWGVRTDTQYF	TGTGCCAGTGGTTGGGGGGTACGGACAGATACGCAGTATTTT
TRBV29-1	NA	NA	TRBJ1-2	CSVVLDIPYYGYTF	TGCAGCGTTGTTCTGGACATACCGTACTATGGCTACACCTTC
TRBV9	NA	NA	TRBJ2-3	CASSVDQGKRTDTQYF	TGTGCCAGCAGCGTAGATCAGGGCAAACGCACAGATACGCAGTATTTT
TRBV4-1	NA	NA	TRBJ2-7	CASSSLPGGSYEQYF	TGCGCCAGCAGCTCTCTACCCGGAGGGTCCTACGAGCAGTACTTC
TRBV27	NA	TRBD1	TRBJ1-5	CASSMTGGASQPQHF	TGTGCCAGCAGTATGACAGGGGGCGCGTCTCAGCCCCAGCATTTT
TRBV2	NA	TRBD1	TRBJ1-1	CAIRTGKNTEAFF	TGTGCCATTCGGACAGGGAAAAACACTGAAGCTTTCTTT
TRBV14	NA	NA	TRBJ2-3	CASSQPEGNTQYF	TGTGCCAGCAGCCAACCGGAGGGGAATACGCAGTATTTT
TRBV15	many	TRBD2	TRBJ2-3	CATSRDAGGPDTQYF	TGTGCCACCAGCAGAGATGCGGGAGGGCCAGATACGCAGTATTTT
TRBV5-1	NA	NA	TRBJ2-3	CASSLQLAETDTQYF	TGCGCCAGCAGCTTACAATTAGCGGAAACAGATACGCAGTATTTT
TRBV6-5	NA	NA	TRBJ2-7	CASSYTSGGKYEQYF	TGTGCCAGCAGTTACACTTCCGGAGGGAAGTACGAGCAGTACTTC
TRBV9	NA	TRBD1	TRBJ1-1	CASSSPLRGTEAFF	TGTGCCAGCAGCTCGCCCCTCAGGGGGACTGAAGCTTTCTTT